This T cell receptor beta chain was sequenced for a study of beta chain features in type 1 diabetes. About this clone itself: No antigen is known for it.

V lost 0 bases and J lost 7, with 13 bases in between. The germline V gene has CDR1 SGDLS and CDR2 YYNGEE. The CDR3 loop spans 15 amino acids. The study reverse transcribed the entire isolated RNA, so it sequenced expressed TCRB transcripts. The assay was immunoSEQ multiplex PCR, and TCRdb's table has in-frame clones only and misses some. The data contain a few hundred thousand clones, roughly 17% of them singletons. CD4+ naive, central memory, regulatory and stem cell-like memory subsets were isolated by sorting on CD45RO/CCR7/CD25/CD127/CD95/CD27. Study-wide results and limits: Shorter templates might be favored by PCR, and equally so in patients and in controls. TCRB CDR3s from Type 1 diabetes patients were moderately but significantly shorter in all four CD4+ subsets. When cDNA is sequenced, cells with high TCR expression could be over-represented.

Sequencing was performed on naive CD4+ T cells from blood. The sequence was collected from a young man with type 1 diabetes. The rearrangement uses TRBV9 and TRBJ1-4, with a tentative D call TRBD1 (5 bases). The CDR3 reads CASSVEAGWSEKLFF. In nucleotides, the CDR3 is TGTGCCAGCAGCGTAGAAGCAGGGTGGAGTGAAAAACTGTTTTTT.